These 2 T cell receptor beta chains came from one sample sequenced in a study of regulatory T cells in long-lasting Graves disease. Time point in this sample: persistent/refractory GD, antithyroid drugs over 5 years with positive TRAb. RNA isolated from PBMCs was used to make the TCR library. With iRepertoire HTBI primers and Arm-PCR of CDR3 regions, TCR beta libraries were built. Each CDR3 protein gets one entry after TCRdb re-called the multiplex PCR reads with MiXCR. The table shows hundreds of thousands of distinct CDR3 sequences, with around 20% occurring only once. Sequenced here: peripheral blood mononuclear cells (PBMCs), sampled when the disease was refractory, from a patient treated with antithyroid drugs. Every receptor here comes from a female donor with Graves disease.

J is TRBJ2-7 and V is TRBV29-1, with 8 bases identical to TRBD2. Germline V CDR1 and CDR2: SQVTM, ANQGSEA. This CDR3 spans 15 amino acids. V gave up 5 bases and J gave up 1 base; unmatched junction bases: 10. The CDR3 region is CSVRAGVGYSYEQYF. In DNA form, the CDR3 reads TGCAGCGTTCGAGCGGGAGTAGGATATTCCTACGAGCAGTACTTC.

This clonotype has just a few counts. The V gene is TRBV5-1, the J gene TRBJ1-4; D not resolved. Germline CDR1 reads SGHRS; CDR2 reads YFSETQ. The V end lost 4 bases, the J end lost 7 bases, and 8 bases lay between the germline ends. The CDR3 runs to 12 residues. The DNA for the CDR3 is TGCGCCAGCAGCCCCGGTCTTGAAAAACTGTTTTTT. This gives the protein CASSPGLEKLFF.